The rows below give T cell receptor beta chains drawn from one sample of a study of blood T cells in healthy people across ages. TCRdb reanalysed the 5' RACE reads using MiXCR and keeps one entry per CDR3 protein. The sample lists 540,000 or so distinct CDR3 sequences; under 55% were seen once. The sample consisted of blood. The receptor source for this set is a man older than 75 in good health. CDR3s include the opening cysteine and the closing phenylalanine or tryptophan. A D gene is named only where the DNA matches it firmly. Clone size appears in some rows only: once, few, many, or a class for an expanded clone.

d_gene: -; abundance: medium-sized; j_gene: TRBJ2-7; v_gene: TRBV6-5; CDR3nt: TGTGCCAGCAGCTCGAAGCACGGAGGTGGGAACGAGCAGTACTTC; CDR3aa: CASSSKHGGGNEQYF
d_gene: -; abundance: -; j_gene: TRBJ1-1; v_gene: TRBV6-5; CDR3nt: TGTGCCACCAGAAATGAGATTTGGAACACTGAAGCTTTCTTT; CDR3aa: CATRNEIWNTEAFF
d_gene: TRBD1; abundance: -; j_gene: TRBJ1-2; v_gene: TRBV10-3; CDR3nt: TGTGCCATCAGGCCGACAGGGGAAGGGAACTATGGCTACACCTTC; CDR3aa: CAIRPTGEGNYGYTF
d_gene: TRBD2; abundance: once; j_gene: TRBJ2-3; v_gene: TRBV5-1; CDR3nt: TGCGCCAGCAGCCCCGGTAGCGGGAGGGCAGATATGCAGTATTTT; CDR3aa: CASSPGSGRADMQYF
d_gene: TRBD2; abundance: -; j_gene: TRBJ2-1; v_gene: TRBV5-1; CDR3nt: TGCGCCAGCAGCTTGGCCAGCGGGAGGAACAATGAGCAGTTCTTC; CDR3aa: CASSLASGRNNEQFF
d_gene: -; abundance: -; j_gene: TRBJ2-7; v_gene: TRBV7-2; CDR3nt: TGTGCCAGCAGCTTAGTGGGTCCGGCAGGGAATGCGTTACGCGAGCAGTACTTC; CDR3aa: CASSLVGPAGNALREQYF
d_gene: -; abundance: -; j_gene: TRBJ2-3; v_gene: TRBV6-5; CDR3nt: TGTGCCAGCAGTGACCTGCAGGGCACAGATACGCAGTATTTT; CDR3aa: CASSDLQGTDTQYF
d_gene: -; abundance: -; j_gene: TRBJ2-5; v_gene: TRBV11-2; CDR3nt: TGTGCCAGCAGTCCTATCACGGGGACGGAGACCCAGTACTTC; CDR3aa: CASSPITGTETQYF
d_gene: -; abundance: -; j_gene: TRBJ2-7; v_gene: TRBV9; CDR3nt: TGTGCCAGCAGCGGAGGACTGGCTTACGAGCAGTACTTC; CDR3aa: CASSGGLAYEQYF
d_gene: -; abundance: few; j_gene: TRBJ2-3; v_gene: TRBV11-2; CDR3nt: TGTGCCAGCAGCCGGGGACTTCATACGCAGTATTTT; CDR3aa: CASSRGLHTQYF
d_gene: -; abundance: -; j_gene: TRBJ2-2; v_gene: TRBV5-6; CDR3nt: TGTGTCAGCAGCTTTGGCGGTTGGACCGGGGAGCTGTTTTTT; CDR3aa: CVSSFGGWTGELFF
d_gene: -; abundance: -; j_gene: TRBJ2-5; v_gene: TRBV5-1; CDR3nt: TGCGCCAGCAGCTTATCGCCCCAAGGACACCAAGAGACCCAGTACTTC; CDR3aa: CASSLSPQGHQETQYF
d_gene: -; abundance: -; j_gene: TRBJ2-5; v_gene: TRBV29-1; CDR3nt: TGCAGCGTGCGCCGGGGCGGGGGCAATGAGCAGTACTTC; CDR3aa: CSVRRGGGNEQYF
d_gene: -; abundance: -; j_gene: TRBJ2-2; v_gene: TRBV6-5; CDR3nt: TGTGCCAGCAGGCAGAGCCCCACCGGGGAGCTGTTTTTT; CDR3aa: CASRQSPTGELFF
d_gene: TRBD1; abundance: -; j_gene: TRBJ1-6; v_gene: TRBV5-1; CDR3nt: TGCGCCAGCAGCAAAACAGGGGAGACGTTGACACCCCTCCACTTT; CDR3aa: CASSKTGETLTPLHF
d_gene: -; abundance: -; j_gene: TRBJ2-7; v_gene: TRBV20-1; CDR3nt: TGCAGTGCTAGCCATTATCCTAACAGGCCCTCCTACGAGCAGTACTTC; CDR3aa: CSASHYPNRPSYEQYF
d_gene: -; abundance: few; j_gene: TRBJ1-1; v_gene: TRBV6-1; CDR3nt: TGTGCCAGCTCGCGGGGGGACGGGTTGAGACCATTGAACACTGAAGCTTTCTTT; CDR3aa: CASSRGDGLRPLNTEAFF
d_gene: -; abundance: -; j_gene: TRBJ2-7; v_gene: TRBV6-2/TRBV6-3; CDR3nt: TGTGCCAGCAGAGGTAGCGGCCAATGGTACGAGCAGTACTTC; CDR3aa: CASRGSGQWYEQYF
d_gene: TRBD2; abundance: few; j_gene: TRBJ2-1; v_gene: TRBV4-2; CDR3nt: TGTGCCAGCAGCCAAGATCCGGCCGGGACTAGCGGGAGTGGGGTCTCCTACAATGAGCAGTTCTTC; CDR3aa: CASSQDPAGTSGSGVSYNEQFF
d_gene: -; abundance: -; j_gene: TRBJ2-2; v_gene: TRBV6-2/TRBV6-3; CDR3nt: TGTGCCAGCAGTTACCTTGGGGGTTCGAACACCGGGGAGCTGTTTTTT; CDR3aa: CASSYLGGSNTGELFF
d_gene: -; abundance: -; j_gene: TRBJ2-3; v_gene: TRBV7-2; CDR3nt: TGTGCCAGCAGCGTTAGTACTACTCTATGGGATACGCAGTATTTT; CDR3aa: CASSVSTTLWDTQYF
d_gene: -; abundance: few; j_gene: TRBJ1-5; v_gene: TRBV7-9; CDR3nt: TGTGCCAGCAGTGCCGACAGTAGCAATCAGCCCCAGCATTTT; CDR3aa: CASSADSSNQPQHF
d_gene: -; abundance: -; j_gene: TRBJ1-1; v_gene: TRBV29-1; CDR3nt: TGCAGCGTGACCCCGGGAGCCCTGAACACTGAAGCTTTCTTT; CDR3aa: CSVTPGALNTEAFF
d_gene: TRBD1; abundance: -; j_gene: TRBJ2-3; v_gene: TRBV5-5; CDR3nt: TGTGCCAGCAGCTTGGCCGGGGACAGGTTTCGGGATACGCAGTATTTT; CDR3aa: CASSLAGDRFRDTQYF
d_gene: -; abundance: -; j_gene: TRBJ2-1; v_gene: TRBV7-8; CDR3nt: TGTGCCAGCAGCTTAGAGGGATCTACTACTCGGAATGAGCAGTTCTTC; CDR3aa: CASSLEGSTTRNEQFF
d_gene: TRBD2; abundance: many; j_gene: TRBJ2-3; v_gene: TRBV7-2; CDR3nt: TGTGCCAGCAGCTCGAGGTGGCGGGAGCGCGCAGATACGCAGTATTTT; CDR3aa: CASSSRWRERADTQYF
d_gene: -; abundance: -; j_gene: TRBJ2-6; v_gene: TRBV6-2/TRBV6-3; CDR3nt: TGTGCCAGCAGTTACAGGTCGGCTTCAGGGGCCAACGTCCTGACTTTC; CDR3aa: CASSYRSASGANVLTF
d_gene: -; abundance: -; j_gene: TRBJ2-7; v_gene: TRBV7-3; CDR3nt: TGTGCCAGCAGCTTCCCTAGCGCCTCCGCCTACGAGCAGTACTTC; CDR3aa: CASSFPSASAYEQYF
d_gene: TRBD1; abundance: -; j_gene: TRBJ2-3; v_gene: TRBV5-1; CDR3nt: TGCGCCAGCAGCTTGGTTGGACAGGGTGGGTCAGATACGCAGTATTTT; CDR3aa: CASSLVGQGGSDTQYF
d_gene: TRBD1; abundance: -; j_gene: TRBJ2-3; v_gene: TRBV7-2; CDR3nt: TGTGCCAGCAGCACACGACAGGGGACAGATACGCAGTATTTT; CDR3aa: CASSTRQGTDTQYF
d_gene: -; abundance: -; j_gene: TRBJ1-2; v_gene: TRBV7-2; CDR3nt: TGTGCCAGCAGCGCGGGAGTTAACTATGGCTACACCTTC; CDR3aa: CASSAGVNYGYTF
d_gene: TRBD1; abundance: few; j_gene: TRBJ2-3; v_gene: TRBV20-1; CDR3nt: TGCAGTGGGAGGACAGGGGAAGATACGCAGTATTTT; CDR3aa: CSGRTGEDTQYF
d_gene: -; abundance: -; j_gene: TRBJ2-3; v_gene: TRBV5-1; CDR3nt: TGCGCCAGCAGCTCCCCCTCGGAAGATACGCAGTATTTT; CDR3aa: CASSSPSEDTQYF
d_gene: -; abundance: -; j_gene: TRBJ2-3; v_gene: TRBV5-1; CDR3nt: TGCGCCAGCAGCGCCGGCCAGAGCACAGATACGCAGTATTTT; CDR3aa: CASSAGQSTDTQYF
d_gene: TRBD2; abundance: few; j_gene: TRBJ2-1; v_gene: TRBV18; CDR3nt: TGTGCCAGCTCACCAAGGCGGGAGGGCAATGAGCAGTTCTTC; CDR3aa: CASSPRREGNEQFF
d_gene: -; abundance: few; j_gene: TRBJ2-7; v_gene: TRBV12-3/TRBV12-4; CDR3nt: TGTGCCAGCAGTTTATTTGGGAGTCCGGGACACAGCTACGAGCAGTACTTC; CDR3aa: CASSLFGSPGHSYEQYF
d_gene: TRBD2; abundance: -; j_gene: TRBJ2-7; v_gene: TRBV9; CDR3nt: TGTGCCAGCAGCACTTCGGGAGGGAGCTCCTACGAGCAGTACTTC; CDR3aa: CASSTSGGSSYEQYF
d_gene: -; abundance: -; j_gene: TRBJ2-1; v_gene: TRBV7-8; CDR3nt: TGTGCCAGCAGCTCGACTGGATCTCTGGATGAGCAGTTCTTC; CDR3aa: CASSSTGSLDEQFF
d_gene: -; abundance: few; j_gene: TRBJ2-1; v_gene: TRBV27; CDR3nt: TGTGCCAGCAGTTTAGCCTACCCAGGGTCCCCGTACAATGAGCAGTTCTTC; CDR3aa: CASSLAYPGSPYNEQFF
d_gene: TRBD1; abundance: -; j_gene: TRBJ2-1; v_gene: TRBV6-2/TRBV6-3; CDR3nt: TGTGCCAGCAGAACCGCCCGGGACAGGGGAGTCAATGAGCAGTTCTTC; CDR3aa: CASRTARDRGVNEQFF
d_gene: TRBD1; abundance: -; j_gene: TRBJ1-4; v_gene: TRBV7-9; CDR3nt: TGTGCCAGCAGCTTTGGACAGGGGGGATTTAATGAAAAACTGTTTTTT; CDR3aa: CASSFGQGGFNEKLFF
d_gene: -; abundance: -; j_gene: TRBJ2-5; v_gene: TRBV20-1; CDR3nt: TGCAGTGGAGGGGGGCAGGGTCCGGAGACCCAGTACTTC; CDR3aa: CSGGGQGPETQYF
d_gene: TRBD1; abundance: -; j_gene: TRBJ1-2; v_gene: TRBV27; CDR3nt: TGTGCCAGCAGTTTATTTGGAAGAGGGGGAGGGACAGATCTACACACCTTC; CDR3aa: CASSLFGRGGGTDLHTF
d_gene: -; abundance: few; j_gene: TRBJ2-4; v_gene: TRBV5-1; CDR3nt: TGCGCCAGCAGCCCCTCGGGGGCATCCGTATATGCCAAAAACATTCAGTACTTC; CDR3aa: CASSPSGASVYAKNIQYF
d_gene: TRBD1; abundance: -; j_gene: TRBJ1-5; v_gene: TRBV7-2; CDR3nt: TGTGCCAGCTCGGAGGGGGCACTGAGCAATCAGCCCCGGCATTTT; CDR3aa: CASSEGALSNQPRHF
d_gene: TRBD1; abundance: -; j_gene: TRBJ1-2; v_gene: TRBV10-3; CDR3nt: TGTGCCATCAGGGACAGGGAAGTTGGGTATGGCTACACCTTC; CDR3aa: CAIRDREVGYGYTF
d_gene: -; abundance: -; j_gene: TRBJ2-5; v_gene: TRBV20-1; CDR3nt: TGCAGTGCTAGACCTCAGCCGGTTTGGCCTCAGTACTTC; CDR3aa: CSARPQPVWPQYF
d_gene: -; abundance: few; j_gene: TRBJ2-7; v_gene: TRBV7-2; CDR3nt: TGTGCCAGCAGGTCTCAGTCCTACGAGCAGTACTTC; CDR3aa: CASRSQSYEQYF